This entry concerns a single T cell receptor (beta chain). What it binds is not known. These data come from a study of blood T cells in healthy people across ages. Whole-study results and caveats: Per million T cells, TCR beta diversity dropped roughly linearly as age increased.

Per the germline V gene, CDR1 is SGHVS and CDR2 is FQNEAQ. CDR3 length: 14 amino acids. V lost 3 bases and J 4 bases, leaving 12 bases between the germline ends. Primed by a sample-barcoded 5' primer and a J-beta primer mix, a second PCR proceeded for 7 to 11 cycles. Each CDR3 protein gets one entry after TCRdb re-called the 5' RACE reads with MiXCR. The repertoire holds over 300,000 distinct CDR3 sequences, 45% to 65% seen once, with around 49% in the top ten. The receptor was isolated from a man aged 60 to 75 in good health. Sequences were obtained from blood. The chain combines TRBV7-8 with TRBJ1-2, with D hard to call. CDR3 DNA: TGTGCCAGCAGCTTTAGGGATCCTCTCTATGGCTACACCTTC. It yields the protein CASSFRDPLYGYTF.